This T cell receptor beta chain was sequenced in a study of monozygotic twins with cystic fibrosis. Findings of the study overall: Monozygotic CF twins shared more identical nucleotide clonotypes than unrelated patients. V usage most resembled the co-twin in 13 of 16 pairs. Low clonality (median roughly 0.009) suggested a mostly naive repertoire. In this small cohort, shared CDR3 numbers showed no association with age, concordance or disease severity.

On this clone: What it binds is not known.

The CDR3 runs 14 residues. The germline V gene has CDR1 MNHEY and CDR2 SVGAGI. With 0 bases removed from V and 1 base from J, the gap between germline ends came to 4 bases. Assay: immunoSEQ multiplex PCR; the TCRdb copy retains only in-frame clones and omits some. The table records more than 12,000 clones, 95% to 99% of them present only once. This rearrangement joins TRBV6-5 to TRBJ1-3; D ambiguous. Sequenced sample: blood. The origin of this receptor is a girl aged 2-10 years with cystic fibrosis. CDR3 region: CASSYSISGNTIYF. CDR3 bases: TGTGCCAGCAGTTACTCGATTTCTGGAAACACCATATATTTT.